This T cell receptor beta chain was profiled in a study of T-cell memory formation after mild COVID-19. In TCRdb, the 5' RACE reads were re-called with MiXCR into one record per CDR3 protein. The sample lists roughly 400,000 distinct CDR3 sequences, approximately 24% seen once, with roughly 9.7% in the top ten. V was pared by 5 bases and J by 0 bases, with 15 bases between. The CDR3 is 16 residues long. The clonotype was recovered from an adult woman who had mild COVID-19 (a few samples of this study predate the infection). Cell type and time point are not known. The sample consisted of PBMCs or a T cell subset sorted from them (not recorded which). The V gene is TRBV12-3 or TRBV12-4, the J gene TRBJ2-3, with D unclear. The CDR3 reads CASSQSLPISTDTQYF. The CDR3 DNA is TGTGCCAGCAGTCAATCGCTGCCCATTAGCACAGATACGCAGTATTTT.